Listed below are T cell receptor beta chains from one sample, sequenced in a study of blood T cell repertoires in COVID-19. This table comes from immunoSEQ multiplex PCR, and its TCRdb copy is limited to in-frame clones, with some not included. Among 200,000 to 300,000 clones listed, about 89% were seen once. The sequenced material came from peripheral blood. These receptors were obtained from an older woman who had recovered from COVID-19. Both conserved end residues are part of each CDR3. Fields, in order: V gene, D gene, J gene, CDR3 length, clone size, CDR3 DNA, CDR3 protein. A D gene is named only where the DNA matches it firmly. Expanded clones are given a class, and other clones once, few, many or no size at all.

TRBV5-1	.	TRBJ1-6	14	.	TGCGCCAGCAGCCGAGGGACAATCGGCGCACCCCTCCACTTT	CASSRGTIGAPLHF
TRBV11-2	.	TRBJ2-3	16	.	TGTGCCAGCAGCCCTGTAGGGGGGGGCACTGCAGATACGCAGTATTTT	CASSPVGGGTADTQYF
TRBV3-1/TRBV3-2	.	TRBJ2-7	15	.	TGTGCCAGCAGCCGCAACCGGGTCCCCTCCTACGAGCAGTACTTC	CASSRNRVPSYEQYF
TRBV7-3	.	TRBJ2-6	16	.	TGTGCCAGCAGCTTAAGGCAGTTTTCTGGGGCCAACGTCCTGACTTTC	CASSLRQFSGANVLTF
TRBV6-6	.	TRBJ1-2	15	few	TGTGCCAGCATGGGGAGCTTGACAGGCAACTATGGCTACACCTTC	CASMGSLTGNYGYTF
TRBV24-1	TRBD1	TRBJ1-2	14	.	TGTGCCACCAGTGATGACAGGGCTAACTATGGCTACACCTTC	CATSDDRANYGYTF
TRBV29-1	.	TRBJ2-4	15	.	TGCAGCGTGGGTACAGGGCTCTTAGCCAAAAACATTCAGTACTTC	CSVGTGLLAKNIQYF
TRBV4-1	.	TRBJ1-2	15	few	TGCGCCAGCAGCCACCCCCCTGGTGGCAGCTATGGCTACACCTTC	CASSHPPGGSYGYTF
TRBV27	TRBD2	TRBJ2-1	21	.	TGTGCCAGCAGTTTAAAGGGCCAGGGACTAGCGGGCGCGAGCTCCTACAATGAGCAGTTCTTC	CASSLKGQGLAGASSYNEQFF
TRBV5-6	.	TRBJ2-7	13	.	TGTGCCAGCAGCTTGGGGCCGATCCACGAGCAGTACTTC	CASSLGPIHEQYF
TRBV4-1	.	TRBJ2-2	18	.	TGCGCCAGCAGCCAACGAGGTCTCGGACATAAAAACACCGGGGAGCTGTTTTTT	CASSQRGLGHKNTGELFF
TRBV11-1	.	TRBJ2-1	15	few	TGTGCCAGCAGCTTACAGGGAGGCACCTACAATGAGCAGTTCTTC	CASSLQGGTYNEQFF
TRBV5-1	.	TRBJ1-1	14	.	TGCGCCAGCAGTAAGGACAGCCTGAACACTGAAGCTTTCTTT	CASSKDSLNTEAFF
TRBV19	.	TRBJ1-5	12	.	TGTGCCAGTAGCGGTAGCAATCAGCCCCAGCATTTT	CASSGSNQPQHF
TRBV9	TRBD1	TRBJ2-7	14	once	TGTGCCAGCAGCGAAGGGACAGCTTCCTACGAGCAGTACTTC	CASSEGTASYEQYF
TRBV6-4	.	TRBJ1-2	14	.	TGTGCCAGCAGACCGGGGGGCGCGAACTATGGCTACACCTTC	CASRPGGANYGYTF
TRBV7-6	.	TRBJ2-5	15	.	TGTGCCAGCAGCTTCGGGACTCGACTCCAAGAGACCCAGTACTTC	CASSFGTRLQETQYF
TRBV5-1	TRBD2	TRBJ2-1	17	.	TGCGCCAGCAGCTTTATCCAAACTAGCGGGGGCAACAATGAGCAGTTCTTC	CASSFIQTSGGNNEQFF
TRBV11-2	.	TRBJ2-7	15	.	TGTGCCAGCAGCTTAATTTCAGGGGCGTCCTACGAGCAGTACTTC	CASSLISGASYEQYF
TRBV5-1	TRBD1	TRBJ2-5	14	.	TGCGCCAGCAGCTTCGGACAGGTCCAAGAGACCCAGTACTTC	CASSFGQVQETQYF
TRBV9	TRBD2	TRBJ2-5	13	.	TGTGCCAGCAGCGTAGTTAGCGGGGAGACCCAGTACTTC	CASSVVSGETQYF
TRBV4-2	TRBD1	TRBJ2-2	16	.	TGTGCCAGCAGCCAACTCCTCGGGACAGCCGCTAGTGAGCTGTTTTTT	CASSQLLGTAASELFF
TRBV5-3	TRBD2	TRBJ2-3	18	.	TGTGCCAGAAGCTTGGTACTAGCGGGGGACCTCCACACAGATACGCAGTATTTT	CARSLVLAGDLHTDTQYF
TRBV27	.	TRBJ2-4	16	.	TGTGCCAGCAGTTTACGAATTGTAGGGGGCAAAAACATTCAGTACTTC	CASSLRIVGGKNIQYF
TRBV3-1/TRBV3-2	TRBD2	TRBJ2-1	16	.	TGTGCCAGCAGCCAGTTCCTAGCGGGGGGTTACAATGAGCAGTTCTTC	CASSQFLAGGYNEQFF
TRBV14	.	TRBJ2-5	15	once	TGTGCCAGCACCCTTCGAACAGGCCCCCAAGAGACCCAGTACTTC	CASTLRTGPQETQYF
TRBV4-2	.	TRBJ2-3	13	.	TGTGCCAGCTCAGGGGGGAGCACAGATACGCAGTATTTT	CASSGGSTDTQYF
TRBV27	TRBD1	TRBJ1-4	13	few	TGTGCCAGCAGCCGGGACAGTCAGGGAAAACTGTTTTTT	CASSRDSQGKLFF
TRBV28	.	TRBJ1-5	15	.	TGTGCCAGCAGTTTAGGGCTGGCAGGGAATCAGCCCCAGCATTTT	CASSLGLAGNQPQHF
TRBV28	TRBD1	TRBJ1-4	17	.	TGTGCCAGCAGTCCACCCCTCGGACAGGGAACTAATGAAAAACTGTTTTTT	CASSPPLGQGTNEKLFF
TRBV5-6	.	TRBJ2-2	16	.	TGTGCCAGCAGCTTACTACAGGGCTTGGGCACCGGGGAGCTGTTTTTT	CASSLLQGLGTGELFF
TRBV5-4	TRBD1	TRBJ1-4	14	.	TGTGCCAGCAGCTTGACAGGGGTGGAGGAAAAACTGTTTTTT	CASSLTGVEEKLFF
TRBV3-1/TRBV3-2	.	TRBJ2-5	12	.	TGTGCCAGCATCTCCGGAGGGGAGACCCAGTACTTC	CASISGGETQYF
TRBV28	.	TRBJ1-5	14	once	TGTGCCAGCAGTCTCCGACAGTACGTAGGTCCCCAGCATTTT	CASSLRQYVGPQHF
TRBV19	.	TRBJ1-5	14	once	TGTGCCAGTACGTCACAGAATAGCAATCAGCCCCAGCATTTT	CASTSQNSNQPQHF
TRBV9	.	TRBJ2-7	15	.	TGTGCCAGCAGCGTACGGGAAGATGGCTCCTACGAGCAGTACTTC	CASSVREDGSYEQYF
TRBV15	.	TRBJ2-1	15	.	TGTGCCACCAGCAGAGATTTGGTCCAGGGGAATGAGCAGTTCTTC	CATSRDLVQGNEQFF
TRBV27	.	TRBJ2-7	15	.	TGTGCCAGCAGTCGGCAGGGGCTTTTGGCCTACGAGCAGTACTTC	CASSRQGLLAYEQYF
TRBV7-3	.	TRBJ1-3	16	once	TGTGCCACCTTGTCGTTCCTGTACTTCTCTGGAAACACCATATATTTT	CATLSFLYFSGNTIYF
TRBV7-2	.	TRBJ2-5	15	.	TGTGCCAGCAGCTTAGCCGCGACTAGCCAAGAGACCCAGTACTTC	CASSLAATSQETQYF
TRBV9	.	TRBJ1-3	13	.	TGTGCCAGCAGCGTAGATATGGTAGACACCATATATTTT	CASSVDMVDTIYF
TRBV27	.	TRBJ2-2	15	once	TGTGCCAGCAGAATGGACAACTATAACACCGGGGAGCTGTTTTTT	CASRMDNYNTGELFF
TRBV6-1	.	TRBJ1-5	15	.	TGTGCCAGCAGTGAACCGCGGTATAGCAATCAGCCCCAGCATTTT	CASSEPRYSNQPQHF
TRBV7-2	.	TRBJ2-3	15	.	TGTGCCAGCAGCTTAGCTTCCGGGGGAGCAGATACGCAGTATTTT	CASSLASGGADTQYF
TRBV2	.	TRBJ1-2	12	few	TGTGCCAGCAGGAGGGAGAACTATGGCTACACCTTC	CASRRENYGYTF
TRBV2	TRBD1	TRBJ2-7	14	.	TGTGCCAGCAGTGGAGACAGGGGCCTGGGCGAGCAGTACTTC	CASSGDRGLGEQYF
TRBV21-1	.	TRBJ2-3	16	.	.	CASSKVASGATDTQYF